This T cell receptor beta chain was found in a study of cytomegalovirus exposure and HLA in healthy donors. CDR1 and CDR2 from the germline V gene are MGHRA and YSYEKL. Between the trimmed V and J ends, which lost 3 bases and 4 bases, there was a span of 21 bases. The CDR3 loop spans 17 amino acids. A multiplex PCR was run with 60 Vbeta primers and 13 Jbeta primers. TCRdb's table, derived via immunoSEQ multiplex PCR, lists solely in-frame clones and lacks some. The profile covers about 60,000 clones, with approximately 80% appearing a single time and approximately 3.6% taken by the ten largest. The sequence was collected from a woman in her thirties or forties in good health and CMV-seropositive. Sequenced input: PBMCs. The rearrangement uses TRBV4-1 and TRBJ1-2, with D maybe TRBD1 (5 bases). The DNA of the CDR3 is TGCGCCAGCAGCCAGGGGGTAGGACGGGGGGTCTTCTATGGCTACACCTTC. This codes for CASSQGVGRGVFYGYTF.